The 21 T cell receptor beta chains in this list originate from one sample, sequenced in a study of human T cells and chemical hapten exposure. Time point in this sample: patch test 2, 6 weeks after DPC sensitization. Described treatment: therapeutic diphenylcyclopropenone sensitization with weekly scalp DPC. TCRdb called the RACE reads again in MiXCR, with one record for every CDR3 protein. The sample has 90,000 to 110,000 distinct CDR3 sequences; 9% to 9.5% are singletons. The sample consisted of whole blood, taken in connection with sensitization to the hapten diphenylcyclopropenone (DPC). The receptors here all came from a woman between 40 and 50 years old with alopecia areata. Some clones in this sample may be carry-over from other donors' samples.

The rearrangement joins TRBV11-2 to TRBJ1-6; no clear D. The CDR3 extends over 16 amino acids. V shed 6 bases and J shed 6 bases, with 18 bases lying between them. Germline V lookup: CDR1 SGHAT, CDR2 FQNNGV. CDR3 bases: TGTGCCAGCAGTTCAGCCGGCGGGCAGCGTAATTCACCCCTCCACTTT. Amino acid sequence: CASSSAGGQRNSPLHF.

J is TRBJ2-7 and V is TRBV7-9, with no clear D. This CDR3 is 11 amino acids long. CDR1 and CDR2 (germline): SEHNR, FQNEAQ (reference sequence). V was cut by 5 bases and J by 4 bases, with 6 bases left in between. The CDR3 here is CASSPLYEQYF. Written as DNA, the CDR3 is TGTGCCAGCAGCCCATTGTACGAGCAGTACTTC.

The genes are TRBV29-1 and TRBJ2-5; D gene ambiguous. Trimming took off 7 bases at V and 2 bases at J, with 5 bases between the two ends. Germline V gene lookup returns CDR1 SQVTM and CDR2 ANQGSEA. This CDR3 is 10 amino acids long. DNA of the CDR3: TGCAGCGCCGGTCAAGAGACCCAGTACTTC. Its protein product is CSAGQETQYF.

V is TRBV10-3 and J is TRBJ2-2; 7 bases match TRBD1. The germline V gene has CDR1 ENHRY and CDR2 SYGVKD. Germline trimming cut 5 bases from V and 3 bases from J; bases unmatched to any gene: 0. The CDR3 loop spans 13 amino acids. The CDR3 reads CAISTGDTGELFF. The CDR3 region has the DNA TGTGCCATCAGTACAGGGGACACCGGGGAGCTGTTTTTT.

The chain joins TRBV2 to TRBJ2-1, with TRBD1 as a possible D gene (5 bases). The CDR3 length is 13 residues. Trimming pared 7 bases from V and 4 bases from J, leaving 11 bases between. Germline values: CDR1 SNHLY, CDR2 FYNNEI. CDR3 loop: CASIFQGYNEQFF. The DNA for the CDR3 is TGTGCCAGCATTTTCCAGGGTTACAATGAGCAGTTCTTC. Looking up the rest from reference TRBV2 and TRBJ2-1 gives the full variable domain: EPEVTQTPSHQVTQMGQEVILRCVPISNHLYFYWYRQILGQKVEFLVSFYNNEISEKSEIFDDQFSVERPDGSNFTLKIRSTKLEDSAMYFCASIFQGYNEQFFGPGTRLTVL.

The J gene is TRBJ1-1, the V gene TRBV10-3; maybe TRBD1 (5 bases). V was trimmed by 4 bases and J by 6 bases, leaving 15 bases between them. This CDR3 region has 14 residues. Germline assignment: CDR1 ENHRY and CDR2 SYGVKD. The CDR3 nucleotides are TGTGCCATCAGTGGGACAAGGCCTCCCTCTGAAGCTTTCTTT. It codes for CAISGTRPPSEAFF.

This clonotype appeared many times. The chain combines TRBV7-9 with TRBJ2-1; 7 positions agree with TRBD1. The junction had 8 bases not matched to a gene; V was cut back by 5 bases and J by 4 bases. Germline V gene lookup returns CDR1 SEHNR and CDR2 FQNEAQ (reference sequence). The CDR3 extends over 15 amino acids. CDR3 loop: CASSPGTAPYNEQFF. The CDR3 DNA reads TGTGCCAGCAGCCCCGGGACAGCTCCATACAATGAGCAGTTCTTC.

This chain connects TRBV29-1 to TRBJ2-3; TRBD2 matches 9 bases. Germline assignment: CDR1 SQVTM and CDR2 ANQGSEA. Trimming took 5 bases from V and 0 from J; bases not matched to a gene: 6. This CDR3 is built from 15 residues. The CDR3 here is CSVRAGGPSTDTQYF. The CDR3 DNA follows: TGCAGCGTTCGAGCGGGGGGTCCTAGCACAGATACGCAGTATTTT.

In regard to this clonotype: A much larger clone sits a single nucleotide away, making a read error possible. The rearrangement joins TRBV7-9 to TRBJ2-5; tentatively, D is TRBD2 (6 bases). CDR1 SEHNR and CDR2 FQNEAQ come from the germline V gene (reference sequence). V lost 7 bases and J lost 5, with 17 bases in between. CDR3 size: 14 residues. The CDR3 sequence is CASTHGGRSETQYF. As DNA, the CDR3 is TGTGCCAGCACCCACGGGGGTAGATCGGAGACCCAGTACTTC.

This clonotype has more than one count but fewer than ten. The chain joins TRBV20-1 to TRBJ1-6; TRBD1 matches 8 bases. Germline V gene lookup returns CDR1 DFQATT and CDR2 SNEGSKA (reference sequence). The junction had 9 bases not matched to a gene; V was cut back by 5 bases and J by 9 bases. CDR3 length equals 14 residues. The CDR3 region has the DNA TGCAGTGCTCTTGTCGGACAGGGACCTTCACCCCTCCACTTT. Protein: CSALVGQGPSPLHF.

This clonotype was seen repeatedly, ten times or more. The chain combines TRBV7-9 with TRBJ1-4; D may be TRBD1 (5 bases). The CDR3 spans 15 residues. Deletions cut 0 bases from V and 8 bases from J, with 13 bases between. From germline, CDR1 is SEHNR and CDR2 FQNEAQ (reference sequence). CDR3 in DNA: TGTGCCAGCAGCTTAGCTGCGGGGGAGTACGAAAAACTGTTTTTT. Its protein product is CASSLAAGEYEKLFF.

This clonotype was seen a handful of times. This chain connects TRBV28 to TRBJ1-3, with D possibly TRBD1 on 5 matching bases. The germline V gene encodes CDR1 MDHEN and CDR2 SYDVKM. V shed 5 bases and J shed 4 bases, with 12 bases lying between them. This CDR3 comprises 14 residues. The CDR3 protein is CASSAPGQGNTIYF. The CDR3 DNA follows: TGTGCCAGCAGTGCCCCGGGGCAGGGAAACACCATATATTTT.

At least ten counts were recorded for this clonotype. The genes are TRBV3-1 and TRBJ1-1; D ambiguous. V gave up 3 bases and J gave up 0 bases, with 5 bases separating them. Looked up from germline, CDR1 is LGHDT and CDR2 is YNNKEL (reference sequence). The CDR3 is 13 amino acids. DNA of the CDR3: TGTGCCAGCAGCCAGAATATGAACACTGAAGCTTTCTTT. Amino acids: CASSQNMNTEAFF.

The V call is TRBV4-3, the J call TRBJ1-2, with D hard to call. The length of the CDR3 is 15 residues. Germline V gene lookup returns CDR1 LGHNA and CDR2 YSLEER. Trimming removed 0 bases at V and 5 bases at J, with 13 bases between. This CDR3 reads CASSQEARSGYGYTF. The CDR3 DNA reads as TGCGCCAGCAGCCAAGAGGCCAGGTCTGGATATGGCTACACCTTC.

In this sample, this clonotype turned up a few times. The chain combines TRBV7-8 with TRBJ1-5; 9 positions agree with TRBD1. The V gene end was trimmed by 4 bases and the J gene end by 0 bases; junction bases not matched to a gene: 4. Germline V gene data show CDR1 as SGHVS and CDR2 as FQNEAQ. The CDR3 extends over 16 amino acids. The CDR3 DNA is TGTGCCAGCAGCTCGCCGACAGGGGGTAGCAATCAGCCCCAGCATTTT. Translation gives CASSSPTGGSNQPQHF.

The gene calls are TRBV7-9 and TRBJ1-1, with TRBD1 matching 11 bases. Germline values: CDR1 SEHNR, CDR2 FQNEAQ (reference sequence). This CDR3 region has 14 residues. Losses at the gene ends were 6 bases for V and 6 bases for J; bases not matched to a gene: 6. The CDR3 region is CASRFGQGAAEAFF. For the CDR3, the DNA is TGTGCCAGCAGATTTGGACAGGGGGCGGCTGAAGCTTTCTTT.

This clonotype was recorded many times. V usage is TRBV11-2 and J usage is TRBJ2-3; no definite D call. The CDR3 has 16 residues. The germline V gene encodes CDR1 SGHAT and CDR2 FQNNGV. Trimming pared 3 bases from V and 2 bases from J, leaving 15 bases between. CDR3 DNA sequence: TGTGCCAGCAGCTTCTCACCGGGTCGGGCCACAGATACGCAGTATTTT. Residues: CASSFSPGRATDTQYF.

This clonotype was detected once. This chain links TRBV7-8 with TRBJ2-7; possible D gene TRBD2, 6 bases. V was cut by 5 bases and J by 4 bases, with 12 bases left in between. Looked up from germline, CDR1 is SGHVS and CDR2 is FQNEAQ. This CDR3 has 13 residues. The CDR3 region is CASSPSGVYEQYF. The CDR3 region has the DNA TGTGCCAGCAGCCCTTCGGGGGTTTACGAGCAGTACTTC.

This clonotype was picked up a small number of times. The chain has TRBV5-6 and TRBJ2-5; D might be TRBD2 (6 bases). Germline CDR1 SGHDT, CDR2 YYEEEE. This CDR3 contains 13 residues. Trimming shortened V by 7 bases and J by 0 bases, and 10 bases separated the two germline ends. The CDR3 spells CASCRGNQETQYF. The DNA of the CDR3 is TGTGCCAGCTGCCGGGGGAACCAAGAGACCCAGTACTTC.

The rearrangement joins TRBV20-1 to TRBJ2-2; 8 bases are shared with TRBD1. Losses at the gene ends were 3 bases for V and 5 bases for J; bases not matched to a gene: 2. The germline V gene encodes CDR1 DFQATT and CDR2 SNEGSKA (reference sequence). CDR3 size: 13 residues. This chain's CDR3 is CSASRQGTGELFF. Here the CDR3 DNA reads TGCAGTGCTAGCCGACAGGGGACCGGGGAGCTGTTTTTT.

Many counts were recorded for this clonotype. The V call is TRBV6-1, the J call TRBJ2-4; 10 nucleotides agree with TRBD1. V was clipped by 6 bases and J by 9 bases; unmatched bases: 8. Germline assignment: CDR1 MNHNS and CDR2 SASEGT. This CDR3 contains 14 residues. CDR3 protein: CASSSGQGESIQYF. In nucleotides, the CDR3 is TGTGCCAGCAGCAGCGGACAGGGGGAGAGCATTCAGTACTTC.